The 10 T cell receptor beta chains given below trace back to one sample, sequenced in a study of blood T cell repertoires in COVID-19. Using immunoSEQ multiplex PCR, the repertoire was profiled, and TCRdb retains in-frame clones only, with some absent. The sample records about 380,000 clones, roughly four fifths being singletons. Sequencing was performed on peripheral blood. These receptors were obtained from a human donor with acute or convalescent COVID-19. The donor label of this sample is uncertain.

This rearrangement joins TRBV21-1 to TRBJ2-1; no DNA check was done on the table's D call, TRBD2. TRBV21-1 is a recognized pseudogene. The length of the CDR3 is 21 residues. The CDR3 is CASSKEIRELAGEDSYNEQFF. For the CDR3, the DNA is TGTGCCAGCAGCAAAGAGATAAGGGAACTAGCGGGAGAGGATTCCTACAATGAGCAGTTCTTC.

This rearrangement joins TRBV3-1 (or the pseudogene TRBV3-2) to TRBJ2-1; 8 bases map to TRBD1. The CDR3 is made up of 17 amino acids. Trimming at V came to 2 bases and at J to 0 bases, leaving 6 bases not matched to a gene. Germline CDR1 is LGHDT and CDR2 is YNNKEL (reference sequence). DNA for the CDR3: TGTGCCAGCAGCCAACCAGGGGGCCTACTCTCCTACAATGAGCAGTTCTTC. It specifies CASSQPGGLLSYNEQFF.

This chain links TRBV7-6 with TRBJ2-1, with TRBD2 matching over 8 bases. Germline CDR1 reads SGHVS; CDR2 reads FNYEAQ. Trimming took 4 bases from V and 9 from J; bases not matched to a gene: 11. This CDR3 spans 15 amino acids. The CDR3 sequence: CASSSRTSSRGEQFF. CDR3 sequence (DNA): TGTGCCAGCAGCTCCCGGACTAGCTCCAGAGGTGAGCAGTTCTTC.

This clone was seen only a few times. This chain connects TRBV5-1 to TRBJ1-1; TRBD1 aligns across 11 bases. V gave up 3 bases and J gave up 5 bases; unmatched junction bases: 6. This CDR3 has 15 amino acids. Germline lookup yields CDR1 SGHRS and CDR2 YFSETQ. In DNA, the CDR3 is TGCGCCAGCAGCTCTTCGGGACAGGGGGTTACTGAAGCTTTCTTT. It encodes CASSSSGQGVTEAFF. Combining the CDR3 with reference TRBV5-1 and TRBJ1-1 gives the whole variable domain KAGVTQTPRYLIKTRGQQVTLSCSPISGHRSVSWYQQTPGQGLQFLFEYFSETQRNKGNFPGRFSGRQFSNSRSEMNVSTLELGDSALYLCASSSSGQGVTEAFFGQGTRLTVV.

This chain connects TRBV7-9 to TRBJ2-3, with a possible D match to TRBD2 (6 bases). Germline V gives CDR1 SEHNR, CDR2 FQNEAQ (reference sequence). The CDR3 loop spans 15 amino acids. Deletions cut 1 base from V and 2 bases from J, with 10 bases between. The CDR3 loop reads CASSLGGTPTDTQYF. In DNA form, the CDR3 reads TGTGCCAGCAGCTTAGGCGGGACCCCCACAGATACGCAGTATTTT.

The chain has TRBV11-2 and TRBJ2-1; 9 nucleotides agree with TRBD1. Germline V lookup: CDR1 SGHAT, CDR2 FQNNGV. This CDR3 is built from 18 residues. Losses at the gene ends were 7 bases for V and 7 bases for J; bases not matched to a gene: 20. The CDR3 here is CASKKGGGRGQGENEQFF. The CDR3 DNA reads as TGTGCCAGCAAGAAAGGAGGCGGTAGGGGACAGGGAGAAAATGAGCAGTTCTTC. The full variable domain, in which reference TRBV11-2 and TRBJ2-1 provide the parts outside the CDR3, is EAGVAQSPRYKIIEKRQSVAFWCNPISGHATLYWYQQILGQGPKLLIQFQNNGVVDDSQLPKDRFSAERLKGVDSTLKIQPAKLEDSAVYLCASKKGGGRGQGENEQFFGPGTRLTVL.

The V gene is TRBV20-1, the J gene TRBJ1-5; 7 bases fit TRBD1. Germline loops: CDR1 DFQATT, CDR2 SNEGSKA (reference sequence). Trimming cost V 3 bases and J 3 bases; bases outside gene matches: 8. The CDR3 has 15 residues. DNA of the CDR3: TGCAGTGCTAGTCTGGGACAGCCCCTCAATCAGCCCCAGCATTTT. Its protein is CSASLGQPLNQPQHF.

This clone was observed a handful of times. The V gene is TRBV11-2, the J gene TRBJ1-6; TRBD1 matches 8 bases. The CDR3 consists of 15 residues. Germline V gene data show CDR1 as SGHAT and CDR2 as FQNNGV. With 5 bases clipped from V and 8 bases from J, the junction kept 8 bases outside the gene matches. As DNA, the CDR3 is TGTGCCAGCAGCACCGGACAGGGTCGGGATTCACCCCTCCACTTT. Its protein is CASSTGQGRDSPLHF.

V gene TRBV24-1 combines with J gene TRBJ2-1; tentative D call: TRBD1 (5 bases). Germline V lookup: CDR1 KGHDR, CDR2 SFDVKD. This CDR3 is 12 amino acids long. V gave up 4 bases and J gave up 8 bases, with 8 bases separating them. The CDR3 DNA reads as TGTGCCACCAGTGACAGGGTGGATGAGCAGTTCTTC. This translates into CATSDRVDEQFF.

This clone came up a few times. The CDR3 here is CASSYSRQGYAEAFF. The CDR3 DNA is TGTGCCAGCAGTTACTCGCGGCAGGGGTACGCTGAAGCTTTCTTT. The chain couples TRBV6-5 to TRBJ1-1, with a tentative D call TRBD1 (6 bases). This CDR3 has 15 residues. Germline CDR1 is MNHEY and CDR2 is SVGAGI. V lost 0 bases, J lost 6 bases, and 14 bases lay in between.